Shown below are 12 T cell receptor beta chains from a single sample sequenced in a study of Ad26.COV2.S vaccination and SARS-CoV-2 variants (dated by TCRdb to the early 2020s). The treatment or condition label of this sample denotes: about 20 received Ad26.COV2.S at low or high dose, single or two shots; several received placebo; per-sample allocation not given. For vaccine and placebo recipients, the sequenced repertoires came from samples collected on day 63 after the first injection. Receptor amplification or capture employed the immunoSEQ multiplex PCR assay. TCRdb re-hosts the immuneACCESS table, in-frame sequences only. Its copies lack some clones; in the studies checked, an unresolved V gene accounts for under half of them, and the cause for the rest is not known. The table for this sample lists about 350,000 clones; around 89% of them were counted only once. The ten largest clones represent 6.4% of the sample.

This sample comprised peripheral blood, obtained in a trial of Ad26.COV2.S vaccine versus placebo. Receptors were obtained from a person between 18 and 60 years old who received the Ad26.COV2.S COVID-19 vaccine or a placebo.

This rearrangement joins TRBV28 to TRBJ1-2; tentative D call: TRBD1 (6 bases). In germline, CDR1 is MDHEN, CDR2 SYDVKM. V lost 1 base to trimming and J lost 2 bases, with 11 bases between them. CDR3 length: 15 residues. The CDR3 DNA reads TGTGCCAGCAGTTTATCGGGGGCAAGGAACTATGGCTACACCTTC. Protein sequence: CASSLSGARNYGYTF.

V usage is TRBV28 and J usage is TRBJ1-2, with 7 bases identical to TRBD1. The CDR3 loop spans 13 amino acids. The trim removed 4 bases at V and 5 bases at J, leaving 4 bases unmatched. Germline-derived CDR1 and CDR2 are MDHEN and SYDVKM. The CDR3 sequence: CASSSTGRYGYTF. The DNA for the CDR3 is TGTGCCAGCAGTTCGACAGGGAGGTATGGCTACACCTTC.

The rearrangement uses TRBV4-1 and TRBJ1-2; no reliable D call. Germline V gene lookup returns CDR1 MGHRA and CDR2 YSYEKL. This CDR3 is 13 amino acids long. Trimming removed 11 bases from V and 0 bases from J, with 13 bases in between. CDR3 loop: CASRTGTNYGYTF. CDR3 nucleotide sequence: TGCGCCTCCAGAACGGGAACTAACTATGGCTACACCTTC.

As regards this clone: This sample includes further DNA sequences coding for the same CDR3. V gene TRBV27 combines with J gene TRBJ1-1, with D uncertain. The CDR3 contains 15 residues. CDR1 is MNHEY and CDR2 is SMNVEV in the germline V gene (reference sequence). V lost 2 bases and J 1 base, leaving 11 bases between the germline ends. CDR3 DNA: TGTGCCAGCAGTTTAAGTGGTACCGGGAACACTGAAGCTTTCTTT. It codes for CASSLSGTGNTEAFF.

The chain joins TRBV6-5 to TRBJ2-7; D uncertain. Germline assignment: CDR1 MNHEY and CDR2 SVGAGI. This CDR3 region has 11 residues. V was cut by 7 bases and J by 5 bases, with 9 bases left in between. The CDR3 region has the DNA TGTGCCAGCACCAATGGGAACGAGCAGTACTTC. It is translated as CASTNGNEQYF.

The V gene is TRBV7-2, the J gene TRBJ1-2; D ambiguous. The CDR3 contains 13 residues. Germline V CDR1 and CDR2: SGHTA, FQGNSA. V lost 5 bases, J lost 3 bases, and 10 bases lay in between. CDR3 region: CASSPNGDYGYTF. The CDR3 bases are TGTGCCAGCAGCCCGAACGGGGACTATGGCTACACCTTC.

J is TRBJ1-1 and V is TRBV7-9; tentatively, D is TRBD1 (6 bases). Germline loops: CDR1 SEHNR, CDR2 FQNEAQ (reference sequence). The CDR3 is made up of 15 amino acids. The V end was cut by 0 bases, the J end by 3 bases, with 11 bases between. The CDR3 coding sequence is TGTGCCAGCAGCTTAGCGCTCAGGGGAGACACTGAAGCTTTCTTT. As protein: CASSLALRGDTEAFF.

The V and J genes are TRBV5-4 and TRBJ2-3; a possible D gene is TRBD1 (5 bases). The CDR3 totals 19 residues. CDR1 is SGHNT, CDR2 YYREEE, per germline (reference sequence). Trimming took off 0 bases at V and 2 bases at J, with 22 bases between the two ends. CDR3 nucleotide sequence: TGTGCCAGCAGCTTGGGGCTACACTACAACTCCAGGGACACAGATACGCAGTATTTT. Its translation is CASSLGLHYNSRDTDTQYF.

V gene TRBV2 combines with J gene TRBJ1-1; D might be TRBD1 (5 bases). V was shortened by 4 bases and J by 11 bases, with 14 bases between the two germline ends. The CDR3 length is 12 residues. CDR1 SNHLY and CDR2 FYNNEI come from the germline V gene. This chain's CDR3 is CASSASGYRAFF. In DNA, the CDR3 is TGTGCCAGCAGTGCATCAGGGTATCGGGCTTTCTTT.

The rearrangement uses TRBV5-4 and TRBJ1-2; a weak D match, TRBD1 (6 bases). Germline loops: CDR1 SGHNT, CDR2 YYREEE (reference sequence). The CDR3 is 13 residues long. Between the trimmed V and J ends, which lost 5 bases and 6 bases, there was a span of 14 bases. Here the CDR3 reads CASSQGSRDGYTF. CDR3 nucleotides: TGTGCCAGCAGTCAGGGGTCCAGGGATGGCTACACCTTC.

V and J are TRBV5-1 and TRBJ2-7, with 12 bases matching TRBD2. Germline CDR1 is SGHRS and CDR2 is YFSETQ. J lost 3 bases, V lost 4 bases, and 8 bases had no gene match. The CDR3 extends over 16 amino acids. The CDR3 region has the DNA TGCGCCAGCAGCCGACTAGCGGGGGCGAGAAACTACGAGCAGTACTTC. This gives the protein CASSRLAGARNYEQYF.

This clone has more than one count but fewer than ten. V and J are TRBV5-4 and TRBJ2-5, with 11 nucleotides matching TRBD2. This CDR3 contains 16 residues. The ends lost 6 bases at V and 1 base at J; junction bases unmatched: 8. Germline V lookup: CDR1 SGHNT, CDR2 YYREEE (reference sequence). CDR3 residues: CASTKSGTSGQETQYF. The CDR3 nucleotides read TGTGCCAGCACCAAAAGTGGGACTAGCGGCCAAGAGACCCAGTACTTC.